One sample yielded the 32 T cell receptor beta chains listed below, sequenced in a study of Ad26.COV2.S vaccination and SARS-CoV-2 variants. Treatment noted: roughly 18 received Ad26.COV2.S at low or high dose, single or two shots; about 5 received placebo; per-sample allocation not given. Material that was analyzed had been drawn on day 63 after the first vaccine or placebo injection. TCRdb keeps only in-frame clones here, not all; method: immunoSEQ multiplex PCR. The table shows 380,000 or so clones, with 86% occurring only once. The material was peripheral blood, obtained in a trial of Ad26.COV2.S vaccine versus placebo. The source of these receptors is a person between 18 and 60 years old who received the Ad26.COV2.S COVID-19 vaccine or a placebo.

CDR3 protein: CASSPRQGANNEQFF. The DNA of the CDR3 is TGTGCCAGCAGCCCTCGACAGGGGGCTAACAATGAGCAGTTCTTC. The rearrangement joins TRBV14 to TRBJ2-1; TRBD1 aligns across 10 bases. The trim removed 4 bases at V and 5 bases at J, leaving 5 bases unmatched. This CDR3 has 15 amino acids. Per the germline V gene, CDR1 is SGHDN and CDR2 is FVKESK.

This clone was observed a single time. This chain uses TRBV18 with TRBJ2-6; D call uncertain. CDR1 and CDR2 (germline): KGHSH, LQKENI. This CDR3 spans 13 amino acids. V dropped 7 bases and J dropped 0 bases, with 4 bases sitting between them. CDR3 region: CASWGSGANVLTF. The CDR3 region has the DNA TGTGCCAGCTGGGGCTCTGGGGCCAACGTCCTGACTTTC.

CDR3 region: CASSAESRPSPGNTIYF. CDR3 nucleotide sequence: TGTGCCAGCAGCGCGGAGTCTCGGCCCTCCCCTGGAAACACCATATATTTT. V usage is TRBV9 and J usage is TRBJ1-3, with unresolved D. Trimming pared 3 bases from V and 2 bases from J, leaving 18 bases between. The CDR3 is made up of 17 amino acids. The germline V gene has CDR1 SGDLS and CDR2 YYNGEE.

The chain has TRBV9 and TRBJ1-4, with TRBD1 as a possible D gene (6 bases). The CDR3 loop spans 16 amino acids. Germline V gene sequence: CDR1 SGDLS, CDR2 YYNGEE. The germline V and J ends were trimmed by 3 bases and 4 bases, with 16 bases remaining between them. For the CDR3, the DNA is TGTGCCAGCAGCGGGGGAACAGGGTCAATTAATGAAAAACTGTTTTTT. This sequence encodes CASSGGTGSINEKLFF.

The chain links TRBV11-2 to TRBJ2-7; the D gene is possibly TRBD1 (5 bases). CDR1 and CDR2 (germline): SGHAT, FQNNGV. Trimming shortened V by 5 bases and J by 8 bases, and 16 bases separated the two germline ends. The CDR3 length is 13 residues. The CDR3 spells CASSRRDGAQQYF. DNA of the CDR3: TGTGCCAGCAGCCGCCGAGATGGGGCCCAGCAGTACTTC.

The rearrangement uses TRBV4-2 and TRBJ2-1; TRBD1 agrees at 9 bases. The CDR3 contains 15 residues. Germline loops: CDR1 LGHNA, CDR2 YNFKEQ. After removal of 5 bases from V and 6 bases from J, the junction contained 8 bases not matched to a gene. The CDR3 sequence: CASSYGTGQGNEQFF. The CDR3 coding sequence is TGTGCCAGCAGCTATGGGACAGGGCAGGGCAATGAGCAGTTCTTC.

This clone has just one count. The chain couples TRBV24-1 to TRBJ2-2; D may be TRBD1 (6 bases). Germline CDR1 reads KGHDR; CDR2 reads SFDVKD. The germline V and J ends were trimmed by 5 bases and 5 bases, with 17 bases remaining between them. The CDR3 runs to 16 residues. The CDR3 DNA is TGTGCCACCAGTGGGACAGCAGACTTTCCTACCGGGGAGCTGTTTTTT. Protein product: CATSGTADFPTGELFF.

The chain joins TRBV28 to TRBJ1-5; TRBD1 might be the D (6 bases). Germline CDR1 MDHEN, CDR2 SYDVKM. The CDR3 extends over 13 amino acids. V lost 6 bases to trimming and J lost 8 bases, with 14 bases between them. The CDR3 reads CASSQTGSEPQHF. For the CDR3, the DNA is TGTGCCAGCAGCCAAACAGGGAGTGAGCCCCAGCATTTT.

The chain recombines TRBV10-3 with TRBJ2-5; D gene unclear. Germline V gives CDR1 ENHRY, CDR2 SYGVKD. The CDR3 extends over 12 amino acids. V dropped 4 bases and J dropped 3 bases, with 6 bases sitting between them. Here the CDR3 reads CAISGGKETQYF. In DNA, the CDR3 is TGTGCCATCAGTGGGGGTAAAGAGACCCAGTACTTC.

This sequence joins TRBV4-1 and TRBJ2-1, with D possibly being TRBD1 or TRBD2 (5 bases each). There are 13 residues in the CDR3. Trimming pared 0 bases from V and 14 bases from J, leaving 14 bases between. Germline V CDR1 and CDR2: MGHRA, YSYEKL. The DNA for the CDR3 is TGCGCCAGCAGCCAAGATTGGGGGAGTCTGGAGTTCTTC. As protein: CASSQDWGSLEFF.

As DNA, the CDR3 is TGTGCCAGCAGATCAGGGACTAGCGGGAAGAACGAGCAGTACTTC. Its protein is CASRSGTSGKNEQYF. This chain connects TRBV27 to TRBJ2-7; 13 bases are shared with TRBD2. Trimming took 6 bases from V and 5 from J; bases not matched to a gene: 7. The germline gives CDR1 MNHEY, CDR2 SMNVEV (reference sequence). This CDR3 contains 15 residues.

This rearrangement joins TRBV28 to TRBJ1-5; D gene unclear. V shed 5 bases and J shed 2 bases, with 10 bases lying between them. This CDR3 has 14 amino acids. Germline V gives CDR1 MDHEN, CDR2 SYDVKM. Written as DNA, the CDR3 is TGTGCCAGCAGTCTCCGACAAGGCAATCAGCCCCAGCATTTT. Its protein product is CASSLRQGNQPQHF.

The rearrangement joins TRBV12-3 or TRBV12-4 to TRBJ2-3; D might be TRBD1 (6 bases). V dropped 7 bases and J dropped 5 bases, with 13 bases sitting between them. There are 13 residues in the CDR3. For the CDR3, the DNA is TGTGCCAGCAATTGGGACACAATAGATACGCAGTATTTT. It specifies CASNWDTIDTQYF.

This clone was picked up a small number of times. The rearrangement links TRBV28 to TRBJ2-6; D uncertain. Between the trimmed V and J ends, which lost 6 bases and 7 bases, there was a span of 13 bases. Germline CDR1 reads MDHEN; CDR2 reads SYDVKM. The CDR3 contains 14 residues. In DNA form, the CDR3 reads TGTGCCAGCAGGGATGGTGGTGGAGCCAACGTCCTGACTTTC. It encodes CASRDGGGANVLTF.

The chain recombines TRBV19 with TRBJ2-2, with D uncertain. This CDR3 region has 14 residues. Trimming removed 8 bases at V and 5 bases at J, with 15 bases between. Germline V gene data show CDR1 as LNHDA and CDR2 as SQIVND (reference sequence). CDR3 protein: CASQWTDGTGELFF. The CDR3 DNA follows: TGTGCCAGTCAATGGACGGACGGAACCGGGGAGCTGTTTTTT. The complete variable domain, with remaining parts taken from reference TRBV19 and TRBJ2-2, reads DGGITQSPKYLFRKEGQNVTLSCEQNLNHDAMYWYRQDPGQGLRLIYYSQIVNDFQKGDIAEGYSVSREKKESFPLTVTSAQKNPTAFYLCASQWTDGTGELFFGEGSRLTVL.

The chain uses TRBV6-1 and TRBJ1-1; no clear D. In germline, CDR1 is MNHNS, CDR2 SASEGT. V was cut by 1 base and J by 4 bases, with 7 bases left in between. The CDR3 extends over 13 amino acids. The CDR3 sequence is CASSEGWGTEAFF. Written as DNA, the CDR3 is TGTGCCAGCAGTGAAGGGTGGGGCACTGAAGCTTTCTTT.

The chain carries TRBV10-3 and TRBJ1-2; D gene uncertain. The CDR3 sequence is 12 residues long. Trimming stripped 3 bases from V and 12 bases from J, with 14 bases between. CDR1 and CDR2 from the germline V gene are ENHRY and SYGVKD. For the CDR3, the DNA is TGTGCCATCAGTGACCTGTTCGGCAGTGACACCTTC. It yields the protein CAISDLFGSDTF.

The chain combines TRBV29-1 with TRBJ1-1; D is possibly TRBD1 (5 bases). Trimming stripped 5 bases from V and 0 bases from J, with 13 bases between. This CDR3 contains 14 residues. Germline values: CDR1 SQVTM, CDR2 ANQGSEA. CDR3 DNA sequence: TGCAGCGTTAAGACAGTCAACATGAACACTGAAGCTTTCTTT. Translated: CSVKTVNMNTEAFF.

The rearrangement links TRBV27 to TRBJ1-1; weak D call: TRBD1 (6 bases). The CDR3 runs to 15 residues. Trimming left V 7 bases short and J 5 bases short, with 20 bases between. Germline CDR1 and CDR2: MNHEY and SMNVEV (reference sequence). Here the CDR3 DNA reads TGTGCCAGCACTCGCCTCAGGCAGGGGAAAACTGAAGCTTTCTTT. It codes for CASTRLRQGKTEAFF.

Worth noting for this clone: The same CDR3 can be traced to other DNA sequences in this sample. For the CDR3, the DNA is TGTGCCAGCAGTTTCCAGGGCGGAGATGGCTACACCTTC. Its protein product is CASSFQGGDGYTF. The chain combines TRBV27 with TRBJ1-2, with D tentatively TRBD1 (5 bases). Germline lookup yields CDR1 MNHEY and CDR2 SMNVEV (reference sequence). The CDR3 sequence is 13 residues long. Trimming removed 3 bases at V and 6 bases at J, with 11 bases between.

J is TRBJ2-1 and V is TRBV10-3; possibly TRBD2 for D (6 bases). CDR3 length equals 18 residues. The V end was cut by 8 bases, the J end by 3 bases, with 26 bases between. CDR1 and CDR2 (germline): ENHRY, SYGVKD. The DNA for the CDR3 is TGTGCCATCGGGGTAGAACAGCGGAGGGAGGTCGTCTACAATGAGCAGTTCTTC. Protein product: CAIGVEQRREVVYNEQFF.

This chain uses TRBV3-1 (or the pseudogene TRBV3-2) with TRBJ2-3; D call uncertain. The CDR3 contains 13 residues. Germline CDR1 is LGHDT and CDR2 is YNNKEL (reference sequence). V lost 1 base to trimming and J lost 2 bases, with 4 bases between them. This CDR3 is CASSQANTDTQYF. CDR3 coding DNA: TGTGCCAGCAGCCAAGCAAACACAGATACGCAGTATTTT.

The chain joins TRBV6-2 or TRBV6-3 to TRBJ1-5, with a tentative D call TRBD1 (5 bases). Deletions cut 2 bases from V and 7 bases from J, with 12 bases between. The CDR3 has 14 amino acids. Germline CDR1 and CDR2: MNHEY and SVGEGT. The CDR3 DNA reads as TGTGCCAGCAGTTACAGAGGGACGGGACAGCCCCAGCATTTT. Its protein is CASSYRGTGQPQHF.

The rearrangement joins TRBV6-5 to TRBJ2-3; TRBD1 agrees at 8 bases. The V gene end was trimmed by 6 bases and the J gene end by 2 bases; junction bases not matched to a gene: 7. The CDR3 loop spans 15 amino acids. From germline, CDR1 is MNHEY and CDR2 SVGAGI. The CDR3 bases are TGTGCCAGCAGCCCCAGGGGGCGACTCACAGATACGCAGTATTTT. This codes for CASSPRGRLTDTQYF.

The rearrangement links TRBV28 to TRBJ1-4; D possibly corresponds to TRBD1 (6 bases). CDR3 size: 14 residues. V was cut by 6 bases and J by 5 bases, with 13 bases left in between. Germline CDR1 is MDHEN and CDR2 is SYDVKM. This chain's CDR3 is CASRRTELNEKLFF. The DNA of the CDR3 is TGTGCCAGCAGACGGACAGAGCTGAATGAAAAACTGTTTTTT.

This sequence joins TRBV28 and TRBJ1-2; 8 nucleotides agree with TRBD1. In germline, CDR1 is MDHEN, CDR2 SYDVKM. CDR3 length: 15 residues. After removal of 5 bases from V and 2 bases from J, the junction contained 7 bases not matched to a gene. The DNA for the CDR3 is TGTGCCAGCAGTGAGGGGACAGGAAAGAACTATGGCTACACCTTC. Translation: CASSEGTGKNYGYTF.

The genes are TRBV30 and TRBJ2-1; tentative D call: TRBD1 (6 bases). CDR3 size: 13 residues. The germline gives CDR1 GTSNPN, CDR2 SVGIG (reference sequence). V gave up 1 base and J gave up 9 bases, with 13 bases separating them. The CDR3 loop reads CAWSANRVSEQFF. The CDR3, as DNA: TGTGCCTGGAGTGCAAACAGGGTGTCTGAGCAGTTCTTC.

The chain joins TRBV5-1 to TRBJ2-7, with a tentative D call TRBD2 (6 bases). V lost 7 bases and J lost 0, with 20 bases in between. Germline V gives CDR1 SGHRS, CDR2 YFSETQ. This CDR3 is built from 16 residues. The CDR3 protein is CASPSVVCGASYEQYF. The CDR3 region has the DNA TGCGCCAGCCCCTCGGTGGTCTGCGGGGCCTCCTACGAGCAGTACTTC.

This chain connects TRBV19 to TRBJ2-1; D remains unclear. The CDR3 has 13 amino acids. Germline lookup yields CDR1 LNHDA and CDR2 SQIVND (reference sequence). The V end was cut by 0 bases, the J end by 6 bases, with 6 bases between. The CDR3 DNA sequence: TGTGCCAGTAGTATAGATTGGGGCAATGAGCAGTTCTTC. Translated, it gives CASSIDWGNEQFF.

V and J are TRBV4-3 and TRBJ2-7; D could derive from TRBD1 or TRBD2 (6 bases each). The CDR3 has 15 residues. The germline CDR1 and CDR2 sequences are LGHNA and YSLEER. V lost 3 bases and J 3 bases, leaving 15 bases between the germline ends. The CDR3 loop is CASSQRKEGDYEQYF. The CDR3 region has the DNA TGCGCCAGCAGCCAGAGGAAGGAGGGGGACTACGAGCAGTACTTC.

V gene TRBV19 combines with J gene TRBJ1-4; D gene uncertain. CDR1 and CDR2 (germline): LNHDA, SQIVND (reference sequence). With 6 bases removed from V and 8 bases from J, the gap between germline ends came to 16 bases. The CDR3 spans 14 residues. The CDR3 coding sequence is TGTGCCAGTAGAAGTCTGCTACCGGGAGAAAAACTGTTTTTT. It specifies CASRSLLPGEKLFF.

V and J are TRBV2 and TRBJ2-7; 7 bases are shared with TRBD1. J was trimmed by 3 bases and V by 4 bases; bases with no gene match: 12. Germline V gene lookup returns CDR1 SNHLY and CDR2 FYNNEI. The CDR3 totals 16 residues. CDR3 sequence (DNA): TGTGCCAGCAGTGTCGGCGAGACAGGGCTTTTCTACGAGCAGTACTTC. Its protein is CASSVGETGLFYEQYF. Using reference TRBV2 and TRBJ2-7 for the parts outside the CDR3, the full variable domain is EPEVTQTPSHQVTQMGQEVILRCVPISNHLYFYWYRQILGQKVEFLVSFYNNEISEKSEIFDDQFSVERPDGSNFTLKIRSTKLEDSAMYFCASSVGETGLFYEQYFGPGTRLTVT.